Below, 21 T cell receptor beta chains from the same sample are listed, as sequenced in a study of cytomegalovirus exposure and HLA in healthy donors. Sequenced by immunoSEQ multiplex PCR; TCRdb stores in-frame clones only, minus some. The sample shows about 73,000 clones, around nine tenths of them seen only once. Sequencing used PBMCs. These receptors came from a woman aged 18-29 years in good health and CMV-seropositive.

The V and J genes are TRBV27 and TRBJ2-2; 9 bases are shared with TRBD2. Per germline, CDR1 MNHEY and CDR2 SMNVEV (reference sequence). The V gene end was trimmed by 6 bases and the J gene end by 5 bases; junction bases not matched to a gene: 7. The CDR3 consists of 15 residues. The CDR3 loop reads CASSRLAGITGELFF. The CDR3 nucleotides are TGTGCCAGCAGCCGGCTAGCGGGAATAACCGGGGAGCTGTTTTTT.

The J gene is TRBJ2-1, the V gene TRBV7-2; 7 positions agree with TRBD2. With 8 bases clipped from V and 4 bases from J, the junction kept 8 bases outside the gene matches. Germline CDR1 is SGHTA and CDR2 is FQGNSA. The CDR3 has 14 residues. The CDR3 region has the DNA TGTGCCAGCTCCATTAGCGGGCGATACAATGAGCAGTTCTTC. Translation gives CASSISGRYNEQFF.

J is TRBJ2-7 and V is TRBV4-1; 10 bases line up with TRBD1. CDR3 length equals 14 residues. V shed 6 bases and J 4 bases; nucleotides not matched to a gene: 6. Germline V lookup: CDR1 MGHRA, CDR2 YSYEKL. The CDR3 DNA follows: TGCGCCAGCAGTTCACGACAGGGGGCGTACGAGCAGTACTTC. It is translated as CASSSRQGAYEQYF.

The chain links TRBV28 to TRBJ2-1; 7 bases align to TRBD1. The CDR3 contains 15 residues. Germline CDR1 reads MDHEN; CDR2 reads SYDVKM. The V segment lost 6 bases and the J segment 4 bases; nucleotides outside the gene matches: 9. The CDR3 region is CASRPTGQAYNEQFF. The DNA of the CDR3 is TGTGCCAGCAGGCCGACTGGACAGGCTTACAATGAGCAGTTCTTC.

V is TRBV2 and J is TRBJ2-1; 7 nucleotides line up with TRBD2. Germline CDR1 SNHLY, CDR2 FYNNEI. The junction had 5 bases not matched to a gene; V was cut back by 5 bases and J by 7 bases. The CDR3 runs 13 residues. CDR3 loop: CASSSSGRNEQFF. In DNA, the CDR3 is TGTGCCAGCAGTAGTAGCGGGCGTAATGAGCAGTTCTTC.

The CDR3 nucleotides are TGTGCCAGCAGCTCGACCTCGGGAGGAAAAAATGAAAAACTGTTTTTT. It encodes CASSSTSGGKNEKLFF. The V call is TRBV7-9, the J call TRBJ1-4; no clear D. The V end was cut by 4 bases, the J end by 5 bases, with 17 bases between. This CDR3 region has 16 residues. Germline CDR1 reads SEHNR; CDR2 reads FQNEAQ (reference sequence).

V gene TRBV19 combines with J gene TRBJ2-2; tentative D call: TRBD1 (6 bases). Trimming stripped 2 bases from V and 4 bases from J, with 11 bases between. Per the germline V gene, CDR1 is LNHDA and CDR2 is SQIVND (reference sequence). This CDR3 region has 15 residues. The CDR3 DNA sequence: TGTGCCAGTAGTATATCACTGGGGGCCACCGGGGAGCTGTTTTTT. It translates to CASSISLGATGELFF.

The chain uses TRBV6-5 and TRBJ1-4, with 11 bases fitting TRBD1. The length of the CDR3 is 15 residues. The germline gives CDR1 MNHEY, CDR2 SVGAGI. With 6 bases clipped from V and 4 bases from J, the junction kept 4 bases outside the gene matches. The CDR3 nucleotides read TGTGCCAGCAGCCCGGGACAGGGGGATAATGAAAAACTGTTTTTT. This gives the protein CASSPGQGDNEKLFF.

The genes are TRBV19 and TRBJ1-1, with a tentative D call TRBD1 (6 bases). The CDR3 sequence is 16 residues long. The germline V gene has CDR1 LNHDA and CDR2 SQIVND (reference sequence). V dropped 4 bases and J dropped 0 bases, with 15 bases sitting between them. The CDR3 region is CASSTGRGDMNTEAFF. The CDR3 DNA follows: TGTGCCAGTAGTACAGGCAGGGGCGACATGAACACTGAAGCTTTCTTT.

The chain recombines TRBV9 with TRBJ1-2; D is perhaps TRBD1 (5 bases). The CDR3 has 13 amino acids. With 3 bases removed from V and 6 bases from J, the gap between germline ends came to 12 bases. Germline CDR1 reads SGDLS; CDR2 reads YYNGEE. This CDR3 is CASSATPGDGYTF. CDR3 bases: TGTGCCAGCAGCGCCACCCCGGGGGATGGCTACACCTTC.

The chain employs TRBV13 and TRBJ2-7; 8 nucleotides align to TRBD2. Trimming took 5 bases from V and 6 from J; bases not matched to a gene: 12. Germline assignment: CDR1 PRHDT and CDR2 FYEKMQ (reference sequence). The CDR3 covers 15 residues. CDR3 loop: CASSPMAGGAIEQYF. The CDR3 DNA reads TGTGCCAGCAGCCCGATGGCGGGGGGCGCGATCGAGCAGTACTTC.

CDR3 DNA sequence: TGTGCCAGCAGTCACCCGAGCGGGACCGCGACCAATGAGCAGTTCTTC. Translation: CASSHPSGTATNEQFF. The V gene is TRBV28, the J gene TRBJ2-1, with 7 positions matching TRBD2. This CDR3 contains 16 residues. CDR1 and CDR2 (germline): MDHEN, SYDVKM. With V trimmed by 5 bases and J by 6 bases, 13 bases remained unmatched. Full variable domain (remainder filled in from reference TRBV28 and TRBJ2-1): DVKVTQSSRYLVKRTGEKVFLECVQDMDHENMFWYRQDPGLGLRLIYFSYDVKMKEKGDIPEGYSVSREKKERFSLILESASTNQTSMYLCASSHPSGTATNEQFFGPGTRLTVL.

V is TRBV6-6 and J is TRBJ1-5; the match to TRBD1 covers 9 bases. From germline, CDR1 is MNHNY and CDR2 SVGAGI (reference sequence). Unmatched junction bases numbered 5, after V lost 6 bases and J lost 5 bases. This CDR3 spans 14 amino acids. The CDR3 loop reads CASRAGQGDQPQHF. CDR3 nucleotide sequence: TGTGCCAGCAGGGCGGGACAGGGTGATCAGCCCCAGCATTTT.

This clone was seen a single time. V gene TRBV29-1 combines with J gene TRBJ2-5, with 9 bases identical to TRBD2. This CDR3 comprises 14 residues. CDR1 is SQVTM and CDR2 is ANQGSEA in the germline V gene. Trimming at V came to 6 bases and at J to 5 bases, leaving 10 bases not matched to a gene. The CDR3 loop reads CSVGGGGALETQYF. The CDR3 DNA follows: TGCAGCGTCGGAGGCGGGGGGGCCCTGGAGACCCAGTACTTC.

The chain combines TRBV7-9 with TRBJ2-2; 13 nucleotides align to TRBD2. The CDR3 runs 16 residues. Germline V gene sequence: CDR1 SEHNR, CDR2 FQNEAQ (reference sequence). V trimming: 5 bases; J trimming: 5 bases; junction bases outside the gene matches: 5. The CDR3 bases are TGTGCCAGCAGCGCAACTAGCGGGAGGGGTACCGGGGAGCTGTTTTTT. Translation: CASSATSGRGTGELFF.

The V call is TRBV4-1, the J call TRBJ2-5, with 14 bases identical to TRBD2. Germline-derived CDR1 and CDR2 are MGHRA and YSYEKL. CDR3 length equals 16 residues. V shed 0 bases and J 5 bases; nucleotides not matched to a gene: 2. CDR3 coding DNA: TGCGCCAGCAGCCAAGATGGGACTAGCGGGGGTGAGACCCAGTACTTC. It is translated as CASSQDGTSGGETQYF.

In DNA, the CDR3 is TGTGCCAGCAGCTTTCTGACGGAGTTGTTGAACACTGAAGCTTTCTTT. This encodes CASSFLTELLNTEAFF. The genes are TRBV11-2 and TRBJ1-1; D not certain. The germline V gene has CDR1 SGHAT and CDR2 FQNNGV. V was trimmed by 3 bases and J by 0 bases, leaving 14 bases between them. This CDR3 is 16 amino acids long.

The rearrangement joins TRBV28 to TRBJ2-6; D is ambiguous. Looked up from germline, CDR1 is MDHEN and CDR2 is SYDVKM. V was shortened by 1 base and J by 0 bases, with 7 bases between the two germline ends. CDR3 size: 16 residues. In DNA form, the CDR3 reads TGTGCCAGCAGTTTATACACCAACTCTGGGGCCAACGTCCTGACTTTC. Encoded protein: CASSLYTNSGANVLTF.

This chain joins TRBV5-1 and TRBJ2-7, with D tentatively TRBD1 (5 bases). The CDR3 covers 14 residues. V was pared by 2 bases and J by 4 bases, with 13 bases between. Per germline, CDR1 SGHRS and CDR2 YFSETQ. This CDR3 is CASSFTRAGYEQYF. The CDR3 region has the DNA TGCGCCAGCAGCTTTACCAGGGCCGGGTACGAGCAGTACTTC.

On this clone: A junction boundary mismatches the germline segment, possibly from a read error. This chain connects TRBV19 to TRBJ2-5; maybe TRBD2 (6 bases). This CDR3 has 13 residues. CDR1 LNHDA and CDR2 SQIVND come from the germline V gene (reference sequence). The CDR3 DNA is TGTGCCAGTAGTCCGGGACTCCAAAAGACCCAGTACTTC. This codes for CASSPGLQKTQYF.

The V and J genes are TRBV4-1 and TRBJ2-2; 9 positions match TRBD1. Germline V lookup: CDR1 MGHRA, CDR2 YSYEKL. The CDR3 totals 16 residues. Germline trimming cut 0 bases from V and 6 bases from J; bases unmatched to any gene: 5. CDR3 DNA sequence: TGCGCCAGCAGCCAAGATTTCGGGACAGGGCCCGGGGAGCTGTTTTTT. It translates to CASSQDFGTGPGELFF.